What follows describes a single T cell receptor beta chain. TCRdb reprocessed the RACE reads with MiXCR, giving one entry per CDR3 protein. In the table there are 85,000 to 100,000 distinct CDR3 sequences, about a tenth of which are singletons. This entry is derived from a study of human T cells and chemical hapten exposure. The CDR3 is made up of 15 amino acids. CDR1 is SGHRS and CDR2 is YFSETQ in the germline V gene. V shed 0 bases and J shed 3 bases, with 12 bases lying between them. Described time point: pre-sensitization, week 0. This sample's treatment: therapeutic diphenylcyclopropenone sensitization with weekly scalp DPC.

V and J are TRBV5-1 and TRBJ1-1; a possible D gene is TRBD1 (6 bases). The receptor comes from a woman aged 55-69 years with alopecia areata. Some clones in this sample may be carry-over from other donors' samples. The specimen was whole blood, collected in connection with sensitization to the hapten diphenylcyclopropenone (DPC). In DNA form, the CDR3 reads TGCGCCAGCAGCTTGGCTACAGGGATATACACTGAAGCTTTCTTT. Translation: CASSLATGIYTEAFF. Full variable domain (rest looked up from reference TRBV5-1 and TRBJ1-1): KAGVTQTPRYLIKTRGQQVTLSCSPISGHRSVSWYQQTPGQGLQFLFEYFSETQRNKGNFPGRFSGRQFSNSRSEMNVSTLELGDSALYLCASSLATGIYTEAFFGQGTRLTVV.